This T cell receptor (beta chain) was observed in a study of a mutant IDH1 vaccine in newly diagnosed glioma. Time point described: week 35, safety follow-up. Doses consisted of 300 ug of mutant IDH1 20-mer peptide each, paired with topical imiquimod. The CDR3 loop spans 15 amino acids. The V gene's germline CDR1 is MDHEN and CDR2 SYDVKM. With 5 bases clipped from V and 10 bases from J, the junction kept 11 bases outside the gene matches. Study results and caveats: Altogether, around 93% of patients exhibited vaccine-induced immune responses.

Using immunoSEQ multiplex PCR, the repertoire was profiled, and TCRdb retains in-frame clones only, with some absent. The table shows some 54,000 clones, with roughly 80% occurring only once. Notes on this clone: The antigen remains undetermined.

The source was PBMCs, collected from a glioma patient whose treatment included an IDH1 peptide vaccine. The chain carries TRBV28 and TRBJ1-6; 7 positions match TRBD1. The receptor's source is a woman between 18 and 29 years old with glioma. The CDR3 bases are TGTGCCAGCAGTCCACGACAGGGTGCGAACTCACCCCTCCACTTT. Translation gives CASSPRQGANSPLHF.